These 7 T cell receptor beta chains were all obtained from the same sample, sequenced in a study of type 1 regulatory T cells. One entry per CDR3 protein, called by TCRdb with MiXCR from the reads. Of 80,000 to 100,000 distinct CDR3 sequences in the sample, around a third are singletons; the top ten hold about 2.4%. The material sequenced was CD4+ T cells, either the whole sample or a sorted fraction (not recorded which). The receptor set was obtained from a human donor in good health.

This clonotype has only a few counts. The chain recombines TRBV5-1 with TRBJ2-1; TRBD2 matches 11 bases. Trimming took 0 bases from V and 8 from J; bases not matched to a gene: 4. From germline, CDR1 is SGHRS and CDR2 YFSETQ. The CDR3 runs 15 residues. CDR3 sequence reads: CASSLGTSGLYEQFF. For the CDR3, the DNA is TGCGCCAGCAGCTTGGGGACTAGCGGGTTGTATGAGCAGTTCTTC. Based on the CDR3 plus reference TRBV5-1 and TRBJ2-1, the full variable domain is KAGVTQTPRYLIKTRGQQVTLSCSPISGHRSVSWYQQTPGQGLQFLFEYFSETQRNKGNFPGRFSGRQFSNSRSEMNVSTLELGDSALYLCASSLGTSGLYEQFFGPGTRLTVL.

The chain employs TRBV7-2 and TRBJ2-7; 7 nucleotides agree with TRBD1. The CDR3 loop spans 15 amino acids. J gave up 0 bases and V 4 bases, and 6 bases lay outside the gene matches. Per the germline V gene, CDR1 is SGHTA and CDR2 is FQGNSA. Here the CDR3 reads CASSYGTVSSYEQYF. The CDR3 region has the DNA TGTGCCAGCAGCTACGGGACAGTGAGCTCCTACGAGCAGTACTTC.

J is TRBJ1-5 and V is TRBV12-3 or TRBV12-4, with D possibly being TRBD1 (6 bases). V dropped 4 bases and J dropped 8 bases, with 6 bases sitting between them. The CDR3 consists of 11 residues. CDR3 nucleotides: TGTGCCAGCAGTTCAGGGGAGCCCCAGCATTTT. Translated, it gives CASSSGEPQHF.

This chain uses TRBV28 with TRBJ2-5; perhaps TRBD2 as D (6 bases). Trimming removed 2 bases at V and 5 bases at J, with 12 bases between. Germline V lookup: CDR1 MDHEN, CDR2 SYDVKM. The CDR3 loop spans 14 amino acids. CDR3 amino acids: CASSLTTSLETQYF. The CDR3 coding sequence is TGTGCCAGCAGTTTAACAACTAGCTTGGAGACCCAGTACTTC.

The chain is built from TRBV7-3 and TRBJ2-7; 16 bases map to TRBD2. The CDR3 is 20 amino acids. Losses at the gene ends were 1 base for V and 2 bases for J; bases not matched to a gene: 11. In germline, CDR1 is SGHTA, CDR2 FQGTGA. The CDR3 loop reads CASSLNLKPGLAGGPYEQYF. CDR3 bases: TGTGCCAGCAGCTTAAATTTGAAACCGGGACTAGCGGGAGGGCCCTACGAGCAGTACTTC.

V gene TRBV28 combines with J gene TRBJ2-5; D is perhaps TRBD1 (5 bases). Deletions cut 5 bases from V and 4 bases from J, with 11 bases between. The CDR3 runs 13 residues. Germline V gene data show CDR1 as MDHEN and CDR2 as SYDVKM. The CDR3 loop is CASSVAGRETQYF. CDR3 DNA sequence: TGTGCCAGCAGTGTTGCAGGGCGAGAGACCCAGTACTTC.

This clonotype came up many times. The chain carries TRBV6-5 and TRBJ1-5, with a tentative D call TRBD1 (5 bases). The CDR3 totals 17 residues. Per germline, CDR1 MNHEY and CDR2 SVGAGI. The V gene lost 4 bases and the J gene lost 1 base, with 17 bases spanning the gap. The CDR3 coding sequence is TGTGCCAGCAGTTCCCCCTACGCCCGGGACAGCAATCAGCCCCAGCATTTT. As protein: CASSSPYARDSNQPQHF.